This T cell receptor (beta chain) was observed in a study of blood T cell repertoires in COVID-19. CDR3 size: 17 residues. Unmatched junction bases numbered 10, after V lost 0 bases and J lost 9 bases. Per germline, CDR1 SGDLS and CDR2 YYNGEE. Assay used: immunoSEQ multiplex PCR; TCRdb lists only in-frame clones, some missing. The table has approximately 330,000 clones, roughly 90% seen once. This clone was seen only a few times. The genes are TRBV9 and TRBJ2-2; TRBD2 agrees at 11 bases. The source is a woman aged 45-65 years with active or convalescent COVID-19. The specimen sequenced was peripheral blood. In DNA form, the CDR3 reads TGTGCCAGCAGCGTAGGTTACGCTAGCGGGGGGATTCGGGAGCTGTTTTTT. This codes for CASSVGYASGGIRELFF.